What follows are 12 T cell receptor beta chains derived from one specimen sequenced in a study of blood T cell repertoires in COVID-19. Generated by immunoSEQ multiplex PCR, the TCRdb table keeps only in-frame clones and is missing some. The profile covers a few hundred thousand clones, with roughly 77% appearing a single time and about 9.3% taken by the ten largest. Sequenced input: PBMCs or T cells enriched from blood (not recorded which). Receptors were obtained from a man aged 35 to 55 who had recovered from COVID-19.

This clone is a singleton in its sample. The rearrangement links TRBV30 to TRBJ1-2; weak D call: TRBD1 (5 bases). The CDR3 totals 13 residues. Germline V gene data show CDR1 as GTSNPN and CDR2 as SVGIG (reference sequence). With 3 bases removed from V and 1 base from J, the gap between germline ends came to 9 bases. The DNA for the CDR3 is TGTGCCTGGAGCGACAGTTTTAACTATGGCTACACCTTC. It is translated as CAWSDSFNYGYTF.

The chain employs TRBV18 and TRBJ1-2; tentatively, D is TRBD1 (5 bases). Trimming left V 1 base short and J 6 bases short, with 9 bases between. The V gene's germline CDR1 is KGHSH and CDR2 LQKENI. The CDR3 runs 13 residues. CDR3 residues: CASSPLEGDGYTF. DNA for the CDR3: TGTGCCAGCTCACCACTTGAAGGGGATGGCTACACCTTC.

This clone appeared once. CDR3 residues: CASSSRGGWRGTGELFF. CDR3 in DNA: TGTGCCAGCAGCTCAAGGGGGGGATGGCGAGGCACCGGGGAGCTGTTTTTT. The chain joins TRBV7-8 to TRBJ2-2, with D maybe TRBD2 (7 bases). This CDR3 spans 17 amino acids. V was clipped by 4 bases and J by 4 bases, with 19 bases between them. Germline V gives CDR1 SGHVS, CDR2 FQNEAQ.

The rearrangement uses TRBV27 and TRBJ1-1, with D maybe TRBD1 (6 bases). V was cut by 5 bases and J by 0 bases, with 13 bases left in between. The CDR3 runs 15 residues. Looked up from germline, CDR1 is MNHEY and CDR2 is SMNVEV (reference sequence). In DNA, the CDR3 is TGTGCCAGCAGTCCCGGCAGGGGACTGAACACTGAAGCTTTCTTT. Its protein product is CASSPGRGLNTEAFF.

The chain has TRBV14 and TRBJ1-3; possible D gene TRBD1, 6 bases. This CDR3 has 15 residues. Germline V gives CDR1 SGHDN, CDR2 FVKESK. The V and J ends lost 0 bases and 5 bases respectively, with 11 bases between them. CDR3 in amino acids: CASSQEGGERNTIYF. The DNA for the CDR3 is TGTGCCAGCAGCCAAGAAGGGGGAGAGAGAAACACCATATATTTT.

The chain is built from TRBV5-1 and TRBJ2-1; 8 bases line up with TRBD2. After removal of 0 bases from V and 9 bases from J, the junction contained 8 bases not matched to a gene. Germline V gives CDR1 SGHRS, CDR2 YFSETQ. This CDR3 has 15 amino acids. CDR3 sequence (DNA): TGCGCCAGCAGCTTGGAGGCGGGGGGCGGAGGTGAGCAGTTCTTC. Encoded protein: CASSLEAGGGGEQFF.

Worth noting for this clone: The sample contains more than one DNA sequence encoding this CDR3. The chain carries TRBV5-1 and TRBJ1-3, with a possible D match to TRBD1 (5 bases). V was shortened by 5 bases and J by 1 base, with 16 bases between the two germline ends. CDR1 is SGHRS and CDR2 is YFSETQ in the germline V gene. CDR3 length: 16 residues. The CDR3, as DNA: TGCGCCAGCAGTTCGACCGGGGGTGGATCTGGAAACACCATATATTTT. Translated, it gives CASSSTGGGSGNTIYF.

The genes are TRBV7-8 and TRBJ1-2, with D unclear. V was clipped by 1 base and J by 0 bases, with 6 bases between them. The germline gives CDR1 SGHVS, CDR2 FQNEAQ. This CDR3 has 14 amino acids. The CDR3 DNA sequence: TGTGCCAGCAGCTTAGAGAGAGCTAACTATGGCTACACCTTC. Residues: CASSLERANYGYTF.

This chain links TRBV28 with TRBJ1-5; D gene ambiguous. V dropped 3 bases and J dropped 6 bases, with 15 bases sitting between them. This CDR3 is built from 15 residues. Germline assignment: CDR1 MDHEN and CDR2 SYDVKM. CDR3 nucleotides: TGTGCCAGCAGTTTCCAACGACGGGAACGTCAGCCCCAGCATTTT. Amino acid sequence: CASSFQRRERQPQHF.

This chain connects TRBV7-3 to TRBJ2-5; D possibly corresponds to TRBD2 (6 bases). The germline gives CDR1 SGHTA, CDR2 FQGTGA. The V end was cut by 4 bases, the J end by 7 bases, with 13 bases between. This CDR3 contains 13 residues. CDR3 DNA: TGTGCCAGCAGCTCCCAACGGGGGTGGACCCAGTACTTC. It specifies CASSSQRGWTQYF.

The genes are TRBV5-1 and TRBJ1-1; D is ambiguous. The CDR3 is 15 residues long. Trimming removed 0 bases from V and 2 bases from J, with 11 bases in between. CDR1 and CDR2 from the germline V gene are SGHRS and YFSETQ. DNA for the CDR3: TGCGCCAGCAGCTTGGCCTCGCGGACTAACACTGAAGCTTTCTTT. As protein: CASSLASRTNTEAFF.

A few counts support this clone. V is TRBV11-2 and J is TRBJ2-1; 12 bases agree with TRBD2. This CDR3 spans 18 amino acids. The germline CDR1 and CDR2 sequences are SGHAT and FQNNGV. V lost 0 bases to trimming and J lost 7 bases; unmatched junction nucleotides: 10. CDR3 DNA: TGTGCCAGCAGCTTAGATCGCCTAGCGGGGGGGCCTAGAAATGAGCAGTTCTTC. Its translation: CASSLDRLAGGPRNEQFF.